This TCR beta chain was captured in a study of blood T cell repertoires in COVID-19. Study overall: Spain, Italy and the United States supplied samples that represented acute and convalescent COVID-19. Nucleic acid was either cDNA or gDNA, and it came from T cells, B-cell-depleted T cells, or PBMCs.

Under the authors' procedure: Cell counts per sample came from amplifying reference gene primers. Method: immunoSEQ multiplex PCR; TCRdb's copy keeps in-frame clones and lacks some. V, J and clone size are taken as reported in that table, and D and trimming were inferred from the DNA itself. The sample lists some 210,000 clones, 75% to 90% occurring once. This CDR3 is 15 amino acids long. CDR1 and CDR2 from the germline V gene are KGHDR and SFDVKD. V lost 4 bases, J lost 4 bases, and 14 bases lay in between. Sequenced input: peripheral blood. The TCR originated in a woman aged 35 to 49 with acute or convalescent COVID-19. The chain links TRBV24-1 to TRBJ2-3; no definite D call. The CDR3 spells CATSDSPGGPDTQYF. As DNA, the CDR3 is TGTGCCACCAGTGACTCACCGGGTGGTCCAGATACGCAGTATTTT.